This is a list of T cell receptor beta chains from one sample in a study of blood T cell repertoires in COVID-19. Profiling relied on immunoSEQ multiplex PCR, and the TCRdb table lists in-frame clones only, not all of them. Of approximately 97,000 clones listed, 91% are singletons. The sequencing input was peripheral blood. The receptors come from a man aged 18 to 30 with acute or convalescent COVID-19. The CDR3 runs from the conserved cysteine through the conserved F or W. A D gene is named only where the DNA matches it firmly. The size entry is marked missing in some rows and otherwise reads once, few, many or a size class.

CDR3nt: TGCGCCAGCAGCTTGGCTGGGGGCGCCTACGAGCAGTACTTC; CDR3aa: CASSLAGGAYEQYF; abundance: -; v_gene: TRBV5-1; j_gene: TRBJ2-7; d_gene: -
CDR3nt: TGTGCCAGCAGCGTAGAGGCTAGCGGGATTTACAATGAGCAGTTCTTC; CDR3aa: CASSVEASGIYNEQFF; abundance: -; v_gene: TRBV9; j_gene: TRBJ2-1; d_gene: TRBD2
CDR3nt: TGTGCCAGCAGCTTAGAGACAGGTAGCAATCAGCCCCAGCATTTT; CDR3aa: CASSLETGSNQPQHF; abundance: -; v_gene: TRBV7-9; j_gene: TRBJ1-5; d_gene: -
CDR3nt: TGTGCCACCAGTGATTTGTGGCCGGGACAGGGAGGAGATACGCAGTATTTT; CDR3aa: CATSDLWPGQGGDTQYF; abundance: -; v_gene: TRBV24-1; j_gene: TRBJ2-3; d_gene: TRBD1
CDR3nt: TGTGCCAGCGGCCGATTACCGAATTCACCCCTCCACTTT; CDR3aa: CASGRLPNSPLHF; abundance: -; v_gene: TRBV6-5; j_gene: TRBJ1-6; d_gene: -
CDR3nt: TGTGCCAGCAGCTTAGCGGAGGGCTACACCTTC; CDR3aa: CASSLAEGYTF; abundance: -; v_gene: TRBV7-9; j_gene: TRBJ1-2; d_gene: -
CDR3nt: TGTGCCAGCAGCTTAGGAGGTCTGGTGGTGGCCGGGGAGCTGTTTTTT; CDR3aa: CASSLGGLVVAGELFF; abundance: once; v_gene: TRBV7-9; j_gene: TRBJ2-2; d_gene: -
CDR3nt: TGTGCCAGCAGCCCACTCCGAGGAGTCACCGGGGAGCTGTTTTTT; CDR3aa: CASSPLRGVTGELFF; abundance: -; v_gene: TRBV7-9; j_gene: TRBJ2-2; d_gene: -
CDR3nt: TGTGCCAGTAGTACACGGACAGGGGGAAACACTGAAGCTTTCTTT; CDR3aa: CASSTRTGGNTEAFF; abundance: -; v_gene: TRBV19; j_gene: TRBJ1-1; d_gene: TRBD1
CDR3nt: TGCGCCAGCAGCTTGTCCCTAGCGGGAGGATTGGAGACCCAGTACTTC; CDR3aa: CASSLSLAGGLETQYF; abundance: once; v_gene: TRBV5-1; j_gene: TRBJ2-5; d_gene: TRBD2
CDR3nt: TGCGCCAGCAGCTCAGGTTATACAGATACGCAGTATTTT; CDR3aa: CASSSGYTDTQYF; abundance: few; v_gene: TRBV5-1; j_gene: TRBJ2-3; d_gene: -
CDR3nt: TGTGCCACCAGTGACCCCCTCGAAACTCAGGTCTATGAGCAGTTCTTC; CDR3aa: CATSDPLETQVYEQFF; abundance: -; v_gene: TRBV24-1; j_gene: TRBJ2-1; d_gene: -
CDR3nt: TGCGCCAGCAGTCTGGGACTAGCGGGGGCCCGAGAGACCCAGTACTTC; CDR3aa: CASSLGLAGARETQYF; abundance: -; v_gene: TRBV5-1; j_gene: TRBJ2-5; d_gene: TRBD2
CDR3nt: TGCGCCAGCAGCTTGCGGACAGGGGATAATTCACCCCTCCACTTT; CDR3aa: CASSLRTGDNSPLHF; abundance: -; v_gene: TRBV5-1; j_gene: TRBJ1-6; d_gene: TRBD1
CDR3nt: TGTGCCAGCAGCCCAAGGGGGGGGGCATCTGGAAACACCATATATTTT; CDR3aa: CASSPRGGASGNTIYF; abundance: -; v_gene: TRBV7-9; j_gene: TRBJ1-3; d_gene: -
CDR3nt: TGTGCCAGCAGCCCAAGCTTAACAGGGGCCGGGGAGCTGTTTTTT; CDR3aa: CASSPSLTGAGELFF; abundance: -; v_gene: TRBV9; j_gene: TRBJ2-2; d_gene: TRBD1
CDR3nt: TGTGCCAGCAGCTTGGCGGGGGGGGCCCACGAGCAGTACTTC; CDR3aa: CASSLAGGAHEQYF; abundance: -; v_gene: TRBV5-6; j_gene: TRBJ2-7; d_gene: TRBD2
CDR3nt: TGTGCCAGTAGTCTTCTAACAGGGACTGGAAACACCATATATTTT; CDR3aa: CASSLLTGTGNTIYF; abundance: -; v_gene: TRBV19; j_gene: TRBJ1-3; d_gene: -
CDR3nt: TGTGCCTTGTGGGGGGGTCTCGCCTACGAGCAGTACTTC; CDR3aa: CALWGGLAYEQYF; abundance: -; v_gene: TRBV6-5; j_gene: TRBJ2-7; d_gene: TRBD2
CDR3nt: TGTGCCAGCAGTCCAGACAGGGGCGAGCAGTACTTC; CDR3aa: CASSPDRGEQYF; abundance: once; v_gene: TRBV12-3/TRBV12-4; j_gene: TRBJ2-7; d_gene: TRBD1
CDR3nt: TGTGCCAGCAGCTCTCGACAGGGGGCCCACGAGCAGTACTTC; CDR3aa: CASSSRQGAHEQYF; abundance: few; v_gene: TRBV7-2; j_gene: TRBJ2-7; d_gene: TRBD1
CDR3nt: TGTGCCAGGGGGGAGATAGCGGAGTCGCAAGGGGAGACCCAGTACTTC; CDR3aa: CARGEIAESQGETQYF; abundance: -; v_gene: TRBV2; j_gene: TRBJ2-5; d_gene: -
CDR3nt: TGTGCCAGCAGCTTAGCCGGGGACACTGAAGCTTTCTTT; CDR3aa: CASSLAGDTEAFF; abundance: -; v_gene: TRBV7-9; j_gene: TRBJ1-1; d_gene: -
CDR3nt: TGTGCCAGCAGCCGAGACGACTTCTATGGCTACACCTTC; CDR3aa: CASSRDDFYGYTF; abundance: -; v_gene: TRBV14; j_gene: TRBJ1-2; d_gene: -
CDR3nt: TGTGCCAGCAGTCGGACAGGGGGCACTGAAGCTTTCTTT; CDR3aa: CASSRTGGTEAFF; abundance: -; v_gene: TRBV11-2; j_gene: TRBJ1-1; d_gene: TRBD1
CDR3nt: TGTGCCACCAGTGACACCGACAGGGTAAATGAGCAGTTCTTC; CDR3aa: CATSDTDRVNEQFF; abundance: -; v_gene: TRBV24-1; j_gene: TRBJ2-1; d_gene: TRBD1
CDR3nt: TGTGCCAGCAGTGCCCTAGCGGGGGGTTCCACCGGGGAGCTGTTTTTT; CDR3aa: CASSALAGGSTGELFF; abundance: -; v_gene: TRBV2; j_gene: TRBJ2-2; d_gene: TRBD2
CDR3nt: TGTGCCAGCAGTTCCCTTGGAGCCGAGCGATACGAGCAGTACTTC; CDR3aa: CASSSLGAERYEQYF; abundance: -; v_gene: TRBV27; j_gene: TRBJ2-7; d_gene: -
CDR3nt: TGTGCCAGCAGTGCGAAAGACGGAGGCAATCAGCCCCAGCATTTT; CDR3aa: CASSAKDGGNQPQHF; abundance: once; v_gene: TRBV6-4; j_gene: TRBJ1-5; d_gene: -
CDR3nt: TGCGCCAGCAGCTTGGCAGTGGGGGGGCAAGATACGCAGTATTTT; CDR3aa: CASSLAVGGQDTQYF; abundance: -; v_gene: TRBV5-1; j_gene: TRBJ2-3; d_gene: -
CDR3nt: TGTGCCAGCAGCAACCCGACAGGGGACAATGAGCAGTTCTTC; CDR3aa: CASSNPTGDNEQFF; abundance: -; v_gene: TRBV7-2; j_gene: TRBJ2-1; d_gene: TRBD1
CDR3nt: TGTGCCGTCAAGGGGACAGATACGCAGTATTTT; CDR3aa: CAVKGTDTQYF; abundance: -; v_gene: TRBV12-3/TRBV12-4; j_gene: TRBJ2-3; d_gene: -
CDR3nt: TGTGCCAGCAATCTACAGGGGCCGGAGACCCAGTACTTC; CDR3aa: CASNLQGPETQYF; abundance: few; v_gene: TRBV2; j_gene: TRBJ2-5; d_gene: TRBD1
CDR3nt: TGCGCCAGCAGCCAAGAATCGGCTACGGAGGTCAAAAACATTCAGTACTTC; CDR3aa: CASSQESATEVKNIQYF; abundance: -; v_gene: TRBV4-1; j_gene: TRBJ2-4; d_gene: -
CDR3nt: TGTGCCAGCAGGGACTTAGACAATGAGCAGTTCTTC; CDR3aa: CASRDLDNEQFF; abundance: -; v_gene: TRBV12-3/TRBV12-4; j_gene: TRBJ2-1; d_gene: -
CDR3nt: TGTGCCAGTAGTACCCCGACAGGGTTGGCCGGGGAGCTGTTTTTT; CDR3aa: CASSTPTGLAGELFF; abundance: -; v_gene: TRBV19; j_gene: TRBJ2-2; d_gene: TRBD1
CDR3nt: TGTGCCAGCAGCAAGACAGTTAGCAATCAGCCCCAGCATTTT; CDR3aa: CASSKTVSNQPQHF; abundance: -; v_gene: TRBV9; j_gene: TRBJ1-5; d_gene: -
CDR3nt: TGTGCCTGGAGTGAAACAGGGATCGGCTACACCTTC; CDR3aa: CAWSETGIGYTF; abundance: -; v_gene: TRBV30; j_gene: TRBJ1-2; d_gene: -
CDR3nt: TGTGCCAGCAGTTTTGGCCCCCGATTTTGGCAGTTCTTC; CDR3aa: CASSFGPRFWQFF; abundance: -; v_gene: TRBV27; j_gene: TRBJ2-1; d_gene: -
CDR3nt: TGTGCCAGCTCACCACGACAGGGTGGGGATTCACCCCTCCACTTT; CDR3aa: CASSPRQGGDSPLHF; abundance: once; v_gene: TRBV18; j_gene: TRBJ1-6; d_gene: TRBD1
CDR3nt: TGTGCCAGCAGTTTACAACAGTTCTCCTACGAGCAGTACTTC; CDR3aa: CASSLQQFSYEQYF; abundance: -; v_gene: TRBV27; j_gene: TRBJ2-7; d_gene: -
CDR3nt: TGTGCCAGCAGCTTGACAGGTCGAGGAGCAGATACGCAGTATTTT; CDR3aa: CASSLTGRGADTQYF; abundance: -; v_gene: TRBV5-4; j_gene: TRBJ2-3; d_gene: -